This TCR beta chain derives from a study of blood T cell repertoires in COVID-19 (dated by TCRdb to the early 2020s). In terms of the full investigation: Samples from collaborators originated in the United States, Italy and Spain and spanned both the acute and convalescent phases of COVID-19. The material from the prospective study consisted of cDNA or gDNA derived from T cells, B-cell-depleted T cells, or PBMCs. Subjects who had been exposed to COVID-19, were actively infected with it, or had recovered from it provided the deeply sampled blood TCRbeta repertoires that made up the dataset. A freely available public database, intended as a resource for researchers studying the immune response to SARS-CoV-2, is where the repertoires were released. Samples were obtained from the ongoing ImmuneRACE study (first 160 participants) and from some 1,300 subjects provided by 6 global collaborators. The sample metadata nearly always contained a de-identified subject ID, COVID-19 status, age in years and sex. HLA class I and class II types, where available, came from metadata supplied by the sample provider rather than from assay-based typing. What the study reported, not specific to this receptor: How much clinical and demographic metadata was included differed by source and by participant, and the metadata was provided uncurated.

The germline V gene encodes CDR1 SEHNR and CDR2 FQNEAQ (reference sequence). Germline trimming: 7 bases from V, 5 bases from J; junction bases outside gene matches: 4. Its CDR3 holds 12 amino acids, cysteine through phenylalanine. The read is trimmed to its CDR3 DNA, 36 bases read in frame from base 1. On this clone itself: Its antigen has not been determined. No much larger clone is present one base from it, and per-base qualities are unavailable.

Participants in the prospective study were aged roughly 18 to 89 years, lived in under 30 United States geographic areas, and enrolled through a virtual design. In the prospective study, cohorts were assigned on the basis of participant-reported clinical history obtained from a screening survey and a study questionnaire. Recovered participants in ImmuneRACE Cohort 3 were defined by two consecutive negative NP/OP PCR tests, clearance by a healthcare professional, or resolution of symptoms. In the prospective study, mobile phlebotomists collected whole blood, serum and a nasopharyngeal or oropharyngeal swab from each participant. Additional blood draws and questionnaires over a 2-month period could optionally be provided by prospective study participants. Prospective study blood samples were shipped either frozen or at room temperature before DNA extraction. TCRbeta CDR3 regions were amplified from genomic DNA by means of the immunoSEQ Assay, a bias-controlled multiplex PCR. Under the source paper's analysis protocol: Nucleated cell counts per sample were estimated from amplification of reference gene primers within the assay. To quantify the absolute abundance of each unique TCRbeta CDR3 rearrangement, sequence reads were collapsed and filtered. Productive Simpson clonality was computed per sample as the square root of Simpson's diversity index over productive rearrangements. In TCRdb, the immuneACCESS table is reduced to in-frame sequences with V and J assigned. These tables do not hold every clone; where another copy was compared, an unresolved V gene accounts for under half, and the others remain unexplained. Clone size and V and J calls were adopted from that table, with D and trimming inferred from the DNA. The sample records fewer than 350,000 clones, around nine tenths of which are singletons. Over 4% of the sample belongs to the ten largest clones.

Sample: PBMCs or T cells enriched from blood (not recorded which). Rearrangement joined TRBV7-9 to TRBJ2-5, with 7 bases matching TRBD2. This TCR was recovered from a man in his sixties who had recovered from COVID-19. The CDR3 region reads CASNPAGETQYF. The nucleotides are TGTGCCAGCAACCCAGCGGGGGAGACCCAGTACTTC.